These T cell receptor beta chains were read from a single sample in a study of post-analysis software for immune sequencing data. TCRdb reprocessed the PCR reads with MiXCR, giving one entry per CDR3 protein. The sample has approximately 570,000 distinct CDR3 sequences, roughly 47% seen once. The sequencing input was blood. These receptors came from a girl aged 10-17 years with multiple sclerosis. Both conserved end residues are part of each CDR3. The D gene is left open where the match is weak.

cdr3_aa j_call d_call v_call
CASSLVGRGYNEQFF TRBJ2-1 TRBD2 TRBV11-3
CASSQTGGNEQYF TRBJ2-7 TRBD1 TRBV5-1
CASSLEGLSYNEQFF TRBJ2-1 . TRBV5-1
CAIGGREGINEQFF TRBJ2-1 TRBD2 TRBV10-3
CASSRGWDSNQPQHF TRBJ1-5 . TRBV7-8
CASSKGQGTDTQYF TRBJ2-3 TRBD1 TRBV5-1
CATSDRLRGPWAFF TRBJ1-1 . TRBV24-1
CASHGQQNSPLHF TRBJ1-6 . TRBV6-1
CASSLYGAADTQYF TRBJ2-3 . TRBV5-4
CSFEEPLSTEAFF TRBJ1-1 . TRBV29-1
CSGGRGSNEQFF TRBJ2-1 . TRBV29-1
CASSYSGSPYGHTF TRBJ1-2 . TRBV6-5
CASTPGLAESRETQYF TRBJ2-5 TRBD2 TRBV5-1
CASSYWGTNTEAFF TRBJ1-1 . TRBV6-5
CASSGPQGSSHEQYF TRBJ2-7 . TRBV25-1
CASSDPVAGWGETQYF TRBJ2-5 . TRBV6-4
CASSSSGSNEKLLF TRBJ1-4 . TRBV4-1
CASSFNPTRAGAYNEQFF TRBJ2-1 . TRBV5-5
CASSLGERYGYTF TRBJ1-2 . TRBV12-3/TRBV12-4
CASSYQGGEAEQYF TRBJ2-7 TRBD2 TRBV5-1
CASSPRLFGTYEQYF TRBJ2-7 . TRBV12-3/TRBV12-4
CASSLLAGGPSDTQYF TRBJ2-3 TRBD2 TRBV7-9
CASSFGTSEVKNIQYF TRBJ2-4 . TRBV7-9
CASSQIIGWDHNEQFF TRBJ2-1 . TRBV4-1
CSATTGTGGAEQYF TRBJ2-5 TRBD1 TRBV20-1
CAISEGPTETQYF TRBJ2-5 . TRBV10-3
CASSVGPSGSPYEQYF TRBJ2-7 . TRBV5-5
CASSLGLLAGYTF TRBJ1-2 . TRBV12-3/TRBV12-4
CASSFRISGGNGDEQFF TRBJ2-1 TRBD2 TRBV5-1
CASSRRGNEQFF TRBJ2-1 . TRBV7-9
CATSNIDFGAGWSNEQFF TRBJ2-1 . TRBV15
CATSSPGTGGYGYTF TRBJ1-2 TRBD1 TRBV15
CASIRDRVEQPQHF TRBJ1-5 TRBD1 TRBV5-1
CASSSGRGSSSYEQYF TRBJ2-7 . TRBV7-8
CAISGTGDEQYF . TRBD1 TRBV10-3
CASSSGTGANQPQHF TRBJ1-5 TRBD1 TRBV7-9
CASSLTGGGRYNEQFF TRBJ2-1 TRBD2 TRBV7-3
CASSYGSQLEETQYF . . TRBV6-5
CASSLSRESEAFF TRBJ1-1 . TRBV7-3
CSAREGREQFF TRBJ2-1 . TRBV20-1
CAISESRGSQNTEAFF TRBJ1-1 . TRBV10-3
CASSEGQVYGYTF TRBJ1-2 . TRBV2
CASSLRLGTGELFF TRBJ2-2 . TRBV7-9
CSVRGGLYSYNEQFF TRBJ2-1 TRBD2 TRBV29-1
CASSYEQGAFYGYTF TRBJ1-2 TRBD1 TRBV6-5
CASSVALGFKILNTEAFF TRBJ1-1 . TRBV6-1
CASSIAGVDNEQFF TRBJ2-1 TRBD2 TRBV7-3
CASSYSNSYGYTF TRBJ1-2 . TRBV6-5
CASSLDRSLNQPQHF TRBJ1-5 . TRBV12-3/TRBV12-4
CSARDLAGGGRETQYF TRBJ2-5 TRBD2 TRBV20-1
CSARDGGQINEQFF TRBJ2-1 . TRBV20-1
CASSLGGDSEAFF TRBJ1-1 . TRBV7-8
CSVDRADGYTF TRBJ1-2 . TRBV29-1
CSAHRASGGAADTQYF TRBJ2-3 TRBD2 TRBV20-1
CASSAGGYSNQPQHF TRBJ1-5 TRBD1 TRBV6-5